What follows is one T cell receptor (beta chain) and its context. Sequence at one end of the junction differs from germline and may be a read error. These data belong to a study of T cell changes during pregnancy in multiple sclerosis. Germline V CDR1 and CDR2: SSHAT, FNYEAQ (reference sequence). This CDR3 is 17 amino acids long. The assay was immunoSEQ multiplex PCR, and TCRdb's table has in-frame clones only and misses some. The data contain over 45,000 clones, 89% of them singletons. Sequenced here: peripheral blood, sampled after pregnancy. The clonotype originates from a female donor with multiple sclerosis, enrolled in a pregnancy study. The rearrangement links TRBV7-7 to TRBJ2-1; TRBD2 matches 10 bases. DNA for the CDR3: TGTGCTAGCAGCTTACCCCAAAAGCGGGGGGGCAGGGATGAGCAGTTCTTC. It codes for CASSLPQKRGGRDEQFF.